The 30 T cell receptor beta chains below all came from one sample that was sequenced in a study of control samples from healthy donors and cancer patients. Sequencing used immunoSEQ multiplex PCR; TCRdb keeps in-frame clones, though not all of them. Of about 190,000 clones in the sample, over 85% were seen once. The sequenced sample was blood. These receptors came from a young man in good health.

The CDR3 nucleotides are TGTGCCAGCAGCTTACGAACAGGGGCGTATTACGAGCAGTACTTC. It codes for CASSLRTGAYYEQYF. V gene TRBV11-3 combines with J gene TRBJ2-7; 7 nucleotides agree with TRBD1. From germline, CDR1 is SGHNT and CDR2 YENEEA. The CDR3 has 15 residues. V lost 2 bases and J lost 4; bases outside the gene matches: 8. Full variable domain (rest looked up from reference TRBV11-3 and TRBJ2-7): EAGVVQSPRYKIIEKKQPVAFWCNPISGHNTLYWYLQNLGQGPELLIRYENEEAVDDSQLPKDRFSAERLKGVDSTLKIQPAELGDSAVYLCASSLRTGAYYEQYFGPGTRLTVT.

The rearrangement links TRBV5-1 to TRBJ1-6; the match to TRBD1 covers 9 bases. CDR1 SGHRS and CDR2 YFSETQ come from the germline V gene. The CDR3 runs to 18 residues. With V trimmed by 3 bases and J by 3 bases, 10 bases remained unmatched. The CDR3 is CASSSTGTGPLYNSPLHF. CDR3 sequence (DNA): TGCGCCAGCAGCTCTACCGGGACAGGGCCTCTCTATAATTCACCCCTCCACTTT.

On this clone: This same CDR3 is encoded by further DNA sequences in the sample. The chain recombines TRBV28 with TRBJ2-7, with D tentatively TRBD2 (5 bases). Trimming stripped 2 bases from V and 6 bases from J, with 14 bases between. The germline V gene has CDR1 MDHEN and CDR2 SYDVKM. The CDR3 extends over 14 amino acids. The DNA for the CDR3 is TGTGCCAGCAGTTTAGAGGGTAATCCTTCCGAGCAGTACTTC. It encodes CASSLEGNPSEQYF. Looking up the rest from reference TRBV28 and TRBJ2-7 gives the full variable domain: DVKVTQSSRYLVKRTGEKVFLECVQDMDHENMFWYRQDPGLGLRLIYFSYDVKMKEKGDIPEGYSVSREKKERFSLILESASTNQTSMYLCASSLEGNPSEQYFGPGTRLTVT.

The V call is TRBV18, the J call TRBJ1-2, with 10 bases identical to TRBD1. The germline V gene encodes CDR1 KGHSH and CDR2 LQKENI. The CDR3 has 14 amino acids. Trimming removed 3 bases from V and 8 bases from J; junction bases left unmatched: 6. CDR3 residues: CASSPGQGENGYTF. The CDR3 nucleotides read TGTGCCAGCTCACCCGGACAGGGGGAGAACGGCTACACCTTC.

The CDR3 loop is CASSFGQGPDTQYF. In nucleotides, the CDR3 is TGTGCCAGCAGCTTCGGACAGGGTCCTGATACGCAGTATTTT. The genes are TRBV9 and TRBJ2-3, with TRBD1 matching over 8 bases. V lost 4 bases to trimming and J lost 6 bases; unmatched junction nucleotides: 7. The CDR3 contains 14 residues. Germline CDR1 SGDLS, CDR2 YYNGEE.

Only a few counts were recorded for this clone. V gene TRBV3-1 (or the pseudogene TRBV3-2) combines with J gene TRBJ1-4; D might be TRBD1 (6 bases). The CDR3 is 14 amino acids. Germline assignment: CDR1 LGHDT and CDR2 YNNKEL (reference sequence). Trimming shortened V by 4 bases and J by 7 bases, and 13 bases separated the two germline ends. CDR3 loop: CASSLTEGGEKLFF. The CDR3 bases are TGTGCCAGCAGCCTGACTGAGGGGGGTGAAAAACTGTTTTTT.

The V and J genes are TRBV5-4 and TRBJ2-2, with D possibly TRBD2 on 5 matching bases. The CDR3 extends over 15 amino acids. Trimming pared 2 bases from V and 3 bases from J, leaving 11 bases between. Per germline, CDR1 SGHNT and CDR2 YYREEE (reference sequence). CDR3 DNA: TGTGCCAGCAGCTTAAGAGGGCAAGACACCGGGGAGCTGTTTTTT. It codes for CASSLRGQDTGELFF.

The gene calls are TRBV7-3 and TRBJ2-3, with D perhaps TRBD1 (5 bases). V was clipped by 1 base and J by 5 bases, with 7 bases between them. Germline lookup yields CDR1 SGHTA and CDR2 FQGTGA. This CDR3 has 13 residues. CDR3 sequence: CASSLRRGDTQYF. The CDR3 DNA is TGTGCCAGCAGCTTAAGAAGGGGAGATACGCAGTATTTT. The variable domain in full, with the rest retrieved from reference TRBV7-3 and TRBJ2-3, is GAGVSQTPSNKVTEKGKYVELRCDPISGHTALYWYRQSLGQGPEFLIYFQGTGAADDSGLPNDRFFAVRPEGSVSTLKIQRTERGDSAVYLCASSLRRGDTQYFGPGTRLTVL.

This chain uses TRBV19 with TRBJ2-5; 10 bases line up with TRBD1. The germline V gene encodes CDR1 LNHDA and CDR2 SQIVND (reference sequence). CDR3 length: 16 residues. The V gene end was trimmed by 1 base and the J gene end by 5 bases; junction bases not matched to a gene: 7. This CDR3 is CASSIARTGGAETQYF. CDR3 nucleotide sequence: TGTGCCAGTAGTATAGCCCGGACAGGGGGGGCGGAGACCCAGTACTTC. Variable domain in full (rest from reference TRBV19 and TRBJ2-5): DGGITQSPKYLFRKEGQNVTLSCEQNLNHDAMYWYRQDPGQGLRLIYYSQIVNDFQKGDIAEGYSVSREKKESFPLTVTSAQKNPTAFYLCASSIARTGGAETQYFGPGTRLLVL.

CDR3 sequence (DNA): TGTGCCATCAGTGAGCCCCAACAGGGTTCCGACACTGAAGCTTTCTTT. This gives the protein CAISEPQQGSDTEAFF. This chain joins TRBV10-3 and TRBJ1-1, with D maybe TRBD1 (6 bases). The length of the CDR3 is 16 residues. Trimming took 2 bases from V and 3 from J, leaving 16 bases between them. Germline CDR1 ENHRY, CDR2 SYGVKD.

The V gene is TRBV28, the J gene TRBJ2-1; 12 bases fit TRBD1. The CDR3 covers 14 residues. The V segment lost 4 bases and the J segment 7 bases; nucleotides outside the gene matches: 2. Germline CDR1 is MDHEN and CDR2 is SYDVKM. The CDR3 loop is CASSWGQGANEQFF. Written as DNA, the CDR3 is TGTGCCAGCAGTTGGGGACAGGGGGCGAATGAGCAGTTCTTC.

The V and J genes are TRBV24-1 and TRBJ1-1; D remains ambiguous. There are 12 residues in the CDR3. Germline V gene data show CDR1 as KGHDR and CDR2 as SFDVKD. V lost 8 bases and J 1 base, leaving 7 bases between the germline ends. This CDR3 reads CATTDGNTEAFF. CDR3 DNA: TGTGCCACCACGGACGGGAACACTGAAGCTTTCTTT.

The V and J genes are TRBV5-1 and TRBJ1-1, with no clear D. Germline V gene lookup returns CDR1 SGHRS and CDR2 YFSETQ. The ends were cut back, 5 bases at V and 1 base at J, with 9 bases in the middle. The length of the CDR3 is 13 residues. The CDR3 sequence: CASSFGENTEAFF. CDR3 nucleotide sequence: TGCGCCAGCAGTTTCGGCGAGAACACTGAAGCTTTCTTT.

CDR3 sequence: CASSEGTTEQPQHF. As DNA, the CDR3 is TGTGCCAGCTCCGAAGGGACCACGGAACAGCCCCAGCATTTT. The rearrangement joins TRBV18 to TRBJ1-5, with D possibly TRBD1 on 5 matching bases. Trimming shortened V by 6 bases and J by 7 bases, and 16 bases separated the two germline ends. The CDR3 sequence is 14 residues long. The germline V gene encodes CDR1 KGHSH and CDR2 LQKENI.

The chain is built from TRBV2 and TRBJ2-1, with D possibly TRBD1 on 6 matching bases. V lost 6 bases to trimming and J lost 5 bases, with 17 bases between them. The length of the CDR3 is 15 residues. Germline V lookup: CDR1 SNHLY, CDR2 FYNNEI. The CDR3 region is CASSAKGQFNNEQFF. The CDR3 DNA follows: TGTGCCAGCAGCGCCAAGGGACAATTTAACAATGAGCAGTTCTTC.

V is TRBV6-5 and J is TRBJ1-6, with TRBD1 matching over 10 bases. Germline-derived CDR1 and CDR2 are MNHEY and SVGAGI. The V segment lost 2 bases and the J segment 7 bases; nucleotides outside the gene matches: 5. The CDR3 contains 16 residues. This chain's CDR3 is CASSYDRGRGNSPLHF. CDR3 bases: TGTGCCAGCAGTTACGACAGGGGGCGAGGGAATTCACCCCTCCACTTT.

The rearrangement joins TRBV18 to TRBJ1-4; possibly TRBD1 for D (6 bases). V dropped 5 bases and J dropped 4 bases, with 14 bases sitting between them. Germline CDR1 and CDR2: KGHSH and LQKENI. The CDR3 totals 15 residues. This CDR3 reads CASSDPTGNNEKLFF. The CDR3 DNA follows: TGTGCCAGCTCAGACCCCACAGGGAATAATGAAAAACTGTTTTTT.

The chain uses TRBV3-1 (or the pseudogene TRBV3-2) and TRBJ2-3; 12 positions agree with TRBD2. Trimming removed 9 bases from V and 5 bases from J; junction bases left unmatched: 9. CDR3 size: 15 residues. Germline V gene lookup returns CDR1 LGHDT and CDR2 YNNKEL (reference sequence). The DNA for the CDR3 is TGTGCCAGTTCTCTGACTAGCGGGGGAAGAGATACGCAGTATTTT. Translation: CASSLTSGGRDTQYF.

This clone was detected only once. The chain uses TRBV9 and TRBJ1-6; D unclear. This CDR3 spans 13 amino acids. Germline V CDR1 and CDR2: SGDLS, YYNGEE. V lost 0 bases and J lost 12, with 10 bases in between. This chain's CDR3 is CASSVGTDRPLHF. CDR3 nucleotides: TGTGCCAGCAGCGTAGGAACCGATAGACCCCTCCACTTT.

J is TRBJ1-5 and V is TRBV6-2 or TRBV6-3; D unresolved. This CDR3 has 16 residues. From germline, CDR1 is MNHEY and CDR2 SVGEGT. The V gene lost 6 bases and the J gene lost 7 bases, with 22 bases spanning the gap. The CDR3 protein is CASSSSSNTAWQPQHF. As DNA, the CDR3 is TGTGCCAGCAGCTCAAGTAGCAACACCGCGTGGCAGCCCCAGCATTTT.

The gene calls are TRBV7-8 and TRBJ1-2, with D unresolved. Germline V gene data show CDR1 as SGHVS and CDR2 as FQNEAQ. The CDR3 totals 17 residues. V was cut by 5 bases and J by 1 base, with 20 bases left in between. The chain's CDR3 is CASSQEVSQYINYGYTF. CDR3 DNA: TGTGCCAGCAGCCAGGAAGTGTCGCAGTATATTAACTATGGCTACACCTTC.

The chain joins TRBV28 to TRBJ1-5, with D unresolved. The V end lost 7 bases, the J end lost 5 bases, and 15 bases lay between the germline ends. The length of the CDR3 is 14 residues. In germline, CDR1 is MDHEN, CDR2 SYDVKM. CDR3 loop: CASTSSRRDQPQHF. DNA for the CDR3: TGTGCCAGCACCTCATCCAGGAGGGATCAGCCCCAGCATTTT.

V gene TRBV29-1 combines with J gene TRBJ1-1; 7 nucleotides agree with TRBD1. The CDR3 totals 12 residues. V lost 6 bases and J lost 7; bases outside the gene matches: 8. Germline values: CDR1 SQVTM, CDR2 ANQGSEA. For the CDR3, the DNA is TGCAGCGTCGCCTCAGGGGGGATTGAAGCTTTCTTT. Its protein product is CSVASGGIEAFF.

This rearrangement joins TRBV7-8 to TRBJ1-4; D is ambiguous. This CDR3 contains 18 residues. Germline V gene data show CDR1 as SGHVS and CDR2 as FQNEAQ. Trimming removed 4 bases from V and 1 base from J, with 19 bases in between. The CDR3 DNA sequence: TGTGCCAGCAGCTCCAACTCGCTGGATCTCGGAACTAATGAAAAACTGTTTTTT. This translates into CASSSNSLDLGTNEKLFF. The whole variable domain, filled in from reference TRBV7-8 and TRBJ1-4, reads GAGVSQSPRYKVAKRGQDVALRCDPISGHVSLFWYQQALGQGPEFLTYFQNEAQLDKSGLPSDRFFAERPEGSVSTLKIQRTQQEDSAVYLCASSSNSLDLGTNEKLFFGSGTQLSVL.

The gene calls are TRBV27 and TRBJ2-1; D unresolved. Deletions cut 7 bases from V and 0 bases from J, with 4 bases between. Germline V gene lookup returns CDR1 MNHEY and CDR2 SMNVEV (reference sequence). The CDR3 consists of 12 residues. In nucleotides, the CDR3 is TGTGCCAGCATGAGCTCCTACAATGAGCAGTTCTTC. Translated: CASMSSYNEQFF.

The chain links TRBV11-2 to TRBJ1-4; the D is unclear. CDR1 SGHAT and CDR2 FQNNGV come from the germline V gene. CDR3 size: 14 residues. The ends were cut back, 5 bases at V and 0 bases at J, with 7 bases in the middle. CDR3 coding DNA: TGTGCCAGCAGCACATATACAACTAATGAAAAACTGTTTTTT. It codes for CASSTYTTNEKLFF.

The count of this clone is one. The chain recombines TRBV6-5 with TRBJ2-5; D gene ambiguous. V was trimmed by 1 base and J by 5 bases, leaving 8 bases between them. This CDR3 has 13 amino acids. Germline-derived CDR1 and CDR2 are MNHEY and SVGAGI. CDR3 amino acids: CASSYLGSETQYF. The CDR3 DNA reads TGTGCCAGCAGTTACTTGGGTTCTGAGACCCAGTACTTC.

The CDR3 nucleotides are TGTGCCACCAGTGATTCTGGGACCCAGTACTTC. Protein: CATSDSGTQYF. The chain combines TRBV24-1 with TRBJ2-5; D is uncertain. The V end was cut by 2 bases, the J end by 7 bases, with 4 bases between. This CDR3 comprises 11 residues. Germline V lookup: CDR1 KGHDR, CDR2 SFDVKD.

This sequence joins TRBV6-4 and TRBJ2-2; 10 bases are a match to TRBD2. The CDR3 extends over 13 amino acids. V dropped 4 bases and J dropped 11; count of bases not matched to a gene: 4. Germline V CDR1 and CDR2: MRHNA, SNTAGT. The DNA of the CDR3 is TGTGCCAGCAGTGTCGCTAGCGGGGGAGAGCTGTTTTTT. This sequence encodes CASSVASGGELFF.

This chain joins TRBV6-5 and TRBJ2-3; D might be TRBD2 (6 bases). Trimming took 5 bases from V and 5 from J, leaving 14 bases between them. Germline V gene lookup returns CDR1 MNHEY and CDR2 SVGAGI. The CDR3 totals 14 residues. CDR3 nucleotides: TGTGCCAGCAGTCCCAGGTCGGAGGGAGATACGCAGTATTTT. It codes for CASSPRSEGDTQYF.